A selection of T cell receptor beta chains follows, all from one sample in a study of T-cell memory formation after mild COVID-19. MiXCR, applied by TCRdb to the 5' RACE reads, yields one record per CDR3 protein. This table has 92,000 or so distinct CDR3 sequences, about 12% appearing once. The sequenced sample consisted of PBMCs or a T cell subset sorted from them (not recorded which). Receptors originate from an adult woman who had mild COVID-19 (a few samples of this study predate the infection). Cell type and time point are not known. Both conserved end residues are part of each CDR3. Fields, in order: J gene, clone size, V gene, D gene, CDR3 DNA, CDR3 protein. A D gene is named only where the DNA matches it firmly. Clone size is shown for a subset of rows, as once, few, many or a class of expanded clone.

TRBJ2-7,few,TRBV7-3,-,TGTGCCAGCAGCCCCTCGGGGAACAAGGGTCACGAGCAGTACTTC,CASSPSGNKGHEQYF
TRBJ2-3,few,TRBV7-9,TRBD1,TGTGCCAGCCAGGACAGGGAGACAGATACGCAGTATTTT,CASQDRETDTQYF
TRBJ1-5,few,TRBV19,-,TGTGCCAGTAGCCCTTCGCGGGGGGGTCAGCCCCAGCATTTT,CASSPSRGGQPQHF
TRBJ2-3,few,TRBV7-2,TRBD2,TGTGCCAGCAGCTGGAGCACTAGCGGGACCGATACGCAGTATTTT,CASSWSTSGTDTQYF
TRBJ2-7,few,TRBV29-1,TRBD2,TGCAGCGTTGCGACTAGCGCCAACCCCTACGAGCAGTACTTC,CSVATSANPYEQYF
TRBJ1-1,-,TRBV7-6,-,TGTGCCAGCAGCTCCCCCGGGTTCACTGAAGCTTTCTTT,CASSSPGFTEAFF
TRBJ2-1,few,TRBV7-6,-,TGTGCCAGCAGCTTATCCCAGGGTTTTGAGCAGTTCTTC,CASSLSQGFEQFF
TRBJ2-1,-,TRBV6-4,-,TGTGCCAGCAGTGACGACCCCGCGAGCTCCTACAATGAGCAGTTCTTC,CASSDDPASSYNEQFF
TRBJ2-7,few,TRBV19,TRBD1,TGTGCCAGTAGTATTGAGTTTCTGCAGGGGGATAGCTACCGACCCCGAGGGCTTTCCTACGAGCAGTACTTC,CASSIEFLQGDSYRPRGLSYEQYF
TRBJ2-5,few,TRBV18,-,TGTGCCAGCTCACCGGGGCAAGAGACCCAGTACTTC,CASSPGQETQYF
TRBJ2-2,many,TRBV7-9,TRBD2,TGTGCCAGCAGCTTATTCGCGGGAGGGCCAATCGGGGAGCTGTTTTTT,CASSLFAGGPIGELFF
TRBJ2-1,many,TRBV6-1,-,TGTGCCAGCAGCTATGTAGGGGAAAATGAGCAGTTCTTC,CASSYVGENEQFF
TRBJ2-1,-,TRBV29-1,-,TGCAGCGTTGCCCTACCCGTTAATGAGCAGTTCTTC,CSVALPVNEQFF
TRBJ2-5,few,TRBV7-9,-,TGTGCCAGCAGCTTAGTTGGCCTCGGGGGAGAGACCCAGTACTTC,CASSLVGLGGETQYF
TRBJ1-1,-,TRBV6-6,TRBD1,TGTGCCAGCAGCCCCGACAGGGGGGGTGAAGCTTTCTTT,CASSPDRGGEAFF
TRBJ2-5,few,TRBV9,-,TGTGCCAGCAGCGTAGCAGGGATCCAAGAGACCCAGTACTTC,CASSVAGIQETQYF
TRBJ2-2,medium-sized,TRBV5-1,TRBD2,TGCGCCAGCAGCTTGGAACTAGCGGGAACCGGGGAGCTGTTTTTT,CASSLELAGTGELFF
TRBJ2-7,many,TRBV29-1,TRBD1,TGCAGCGTTGAGCAGGGGGCCTACGAGCAGTACTTC,CSVEQGAYEQYF
TRBJ2-1,-,TRBV4-3,TRBD2,TGCGCCAGCAGCCAAGCGGGGGGTAACAATGAGCAGTTCTTC,CASSQAGGNNEQFF
TRBJ2-2,few,TRBV12-3/TRBV12-4,-,TGTGCCAGCAACACTGTACTCCGGGTCAAGGGGGAGCTGTTTTTT,CASNTVLRVKGELFF
TRBJ2-1,few,TRBV7-6,TRBD2,TGTGCCAGCAGTCGAGGACTAGCGGGGAGTTACAATGAGCAGTTCTTC,CASSRGLAGSYNEQFF
TRBJ2-5,many,TRBV20-1,-,TGCAGTGCCGATACCGGAGGACTGGGGGAGACCCAGTACTTC,CSADTGGLGETQYF
TRBJ2-7,-,TRBV2,TRBD1,TGTGCCAGCAGTCGGACAGGGAGCTCCTACGAGCAGTACTTC,CASSRTGSSYEQYF
TRBJ2-7,-,TRBV7-9,-,TGTGCCAGCAGCCCAGACTTTTTCTACGAGCAGTACTTC,CASSPDFFYEQYF